This record concerns one T cell receptor (beta chain) sequence. In the source study's methods: Reference gene primer amplification yielded estimated nucleated cell counts. Assay used: immunoSEQ multiplex PCR; TCRdb lists only in-frame clones, some missing. D and trimming come from the DNA, and the V and J calls and clone size come from that table. The table shows approximately 150,000 clones, with more than 80% occurring only once. Trimming cost V 4 bases and J 8 bases; bases outside gene matches: 9. In germline, CDR1 is LNHDA, CDR2 SQIVND (reference sequence). There are 15 residues in the CDR3. These data are taken from a study of blood T cell repertoires in COVID-19. Study-wide background: Material from acute and convalescent COVID-19 was sourced from the United States, Italy and Spain. Sources were T cells, B-cell-depleted T cells, or PBMCs; the material itself was cDNA or gDNA.

The sequence came from a woman aged 55-75 years with active COVID-19. The chain employs TRBV19 and TRBJ1-4, with TRBD1 matching 8 bases. The sample comprised peripheral blood. The chain's CDR3 is CASSSLGQVKEKLFF. The CDR3 DNA is TGTGCCAGTAGTAGTCTGGGACAGGTGAAAGAAAAACTGTTTTTT.